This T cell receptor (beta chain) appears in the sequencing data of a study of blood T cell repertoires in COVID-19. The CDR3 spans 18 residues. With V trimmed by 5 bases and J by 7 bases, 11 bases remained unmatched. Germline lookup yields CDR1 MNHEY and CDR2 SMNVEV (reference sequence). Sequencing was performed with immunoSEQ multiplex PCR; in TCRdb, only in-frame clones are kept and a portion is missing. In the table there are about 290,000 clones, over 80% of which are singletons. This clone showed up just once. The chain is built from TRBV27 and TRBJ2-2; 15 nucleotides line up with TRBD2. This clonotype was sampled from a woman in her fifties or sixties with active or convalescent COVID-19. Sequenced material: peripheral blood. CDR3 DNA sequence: TGTGCCAGCAGTCCCACCGGACTAGCGGGAGGGCCGGACGGGGAGCTGTTTTTT. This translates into CASSPTGLAGGPDGELFF.